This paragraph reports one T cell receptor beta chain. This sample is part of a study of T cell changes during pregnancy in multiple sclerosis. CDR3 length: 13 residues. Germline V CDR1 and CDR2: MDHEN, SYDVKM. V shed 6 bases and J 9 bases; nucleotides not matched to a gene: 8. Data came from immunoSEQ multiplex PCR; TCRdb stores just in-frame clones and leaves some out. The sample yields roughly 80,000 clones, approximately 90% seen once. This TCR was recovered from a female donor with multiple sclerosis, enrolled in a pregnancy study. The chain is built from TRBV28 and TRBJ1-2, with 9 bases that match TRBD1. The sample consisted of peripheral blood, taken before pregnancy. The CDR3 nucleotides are TGTGCCAGCAGAGAACAGGGGGCGCTCAGCTACACCTTC. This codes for CASREQGALSYTF.